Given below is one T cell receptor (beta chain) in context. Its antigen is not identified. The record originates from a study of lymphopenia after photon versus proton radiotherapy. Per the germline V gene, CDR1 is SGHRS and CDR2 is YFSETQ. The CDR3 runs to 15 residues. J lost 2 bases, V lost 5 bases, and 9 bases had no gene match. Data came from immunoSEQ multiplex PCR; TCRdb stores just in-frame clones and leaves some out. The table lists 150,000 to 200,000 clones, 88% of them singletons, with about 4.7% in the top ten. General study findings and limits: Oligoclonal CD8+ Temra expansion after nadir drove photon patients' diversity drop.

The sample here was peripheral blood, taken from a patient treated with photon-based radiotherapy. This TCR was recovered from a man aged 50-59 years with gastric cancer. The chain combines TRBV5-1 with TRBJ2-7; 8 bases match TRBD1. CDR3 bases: TGCGCCAGCAGTCATCCCGGGACAGGCACCTACGAGCAGTACTTC. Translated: CASSHPGTGTYEQYF.